Described below is a single T cell receptor (beta chain) sequence and its context. Its target is not known. This sample stems from a study of T cells in localized non-small cell lung cancer. Study conclusions and caveats: The highest T cell clonality was in uninvolved adjacent lung, above tumor. Heterogeneity is still possible, as just one tumor region was sequenced. In adjacent lung appeared a median 57 of the top 100 tumor clones.

The CDR3 is 14 amino acids. V was clipped by 4 bases and J by 6 bases; unmatched bases: 10. Per the germline V gene, CDR1 is SGHRS and CDR2 is YFSETQ. The table came from immunoSEQ multiplex PCR; TCRdb's copy has only in-frame clones and leaves some out. The sample holds more than 45,000 clones, over 80% seen once. This clonotype was sampled from a man aged 40 to 70 with stage III lung adenocarcinoma. This chain links TRBV5-1 with TRBJ2-7; 7 bases are shared with TRBD1. Sequenced here: peripheral blood mononuclear cells, sampled before any cancer treatment. CDR3 nucleotide sequence: TGCGCCAGCAGCCCGGGACAGCCAGGGGGCGAGCAGTACTTC. Residues: CASSPGQPGGEQYF.